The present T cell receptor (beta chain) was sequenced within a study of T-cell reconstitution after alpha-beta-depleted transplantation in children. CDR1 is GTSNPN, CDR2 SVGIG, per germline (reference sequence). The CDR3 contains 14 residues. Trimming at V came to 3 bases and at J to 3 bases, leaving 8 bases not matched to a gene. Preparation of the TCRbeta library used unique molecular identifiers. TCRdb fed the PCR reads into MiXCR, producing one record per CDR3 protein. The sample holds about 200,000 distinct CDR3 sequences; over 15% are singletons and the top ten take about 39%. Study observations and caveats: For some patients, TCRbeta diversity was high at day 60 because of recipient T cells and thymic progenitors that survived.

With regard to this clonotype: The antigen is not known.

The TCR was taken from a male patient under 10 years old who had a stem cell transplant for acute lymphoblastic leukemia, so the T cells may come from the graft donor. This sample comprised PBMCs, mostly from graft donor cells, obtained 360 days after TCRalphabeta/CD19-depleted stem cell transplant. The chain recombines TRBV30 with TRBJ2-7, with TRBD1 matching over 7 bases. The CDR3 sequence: CAWRDRLGSYEQYF. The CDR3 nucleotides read TGTGCCTGGAGGGACAGGCTTGGGAGCTACGAGCAGTACTTC.